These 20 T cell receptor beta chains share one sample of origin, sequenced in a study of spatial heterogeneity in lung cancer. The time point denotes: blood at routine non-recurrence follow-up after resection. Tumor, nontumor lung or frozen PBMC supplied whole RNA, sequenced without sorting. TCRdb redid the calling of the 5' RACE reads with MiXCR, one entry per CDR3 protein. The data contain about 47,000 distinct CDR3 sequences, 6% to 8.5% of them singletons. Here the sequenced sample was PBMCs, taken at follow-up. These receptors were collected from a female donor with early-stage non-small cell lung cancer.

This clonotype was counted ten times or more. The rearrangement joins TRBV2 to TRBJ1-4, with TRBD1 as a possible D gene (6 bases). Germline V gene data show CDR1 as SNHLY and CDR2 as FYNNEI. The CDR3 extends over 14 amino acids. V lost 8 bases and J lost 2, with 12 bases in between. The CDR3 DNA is TGTGCCAGCCCAGGGGCAGGGACTAATGAAAAACTGTTTTTT. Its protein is CASPGAGTNEKLFF. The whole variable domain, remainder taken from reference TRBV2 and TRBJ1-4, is EPEVTQTPSHQVTQMGQEVILRCVPISNHLYFYWYRQILGQKVEFLVSFYNNEISEKSEIFDDQFSVERPDGSNFTLKIRSTKLEDSAMYFCASPGAGTNEKLFFGSGTQLSVL.

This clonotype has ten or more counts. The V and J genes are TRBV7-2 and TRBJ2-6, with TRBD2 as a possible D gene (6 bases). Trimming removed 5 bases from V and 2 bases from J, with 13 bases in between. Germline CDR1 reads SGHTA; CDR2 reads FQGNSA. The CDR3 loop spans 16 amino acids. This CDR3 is CASSPRRGPGANVLTF. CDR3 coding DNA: TGTGCCAGCAGCCCTAGGAGGGGTCCTGGGGCCAACGTCCTGACTTTC. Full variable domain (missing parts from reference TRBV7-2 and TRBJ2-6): GAGVSQSPSNKVTEKGKDVELRCDPISGHTALYWYRQSLGQGLEFLIYFQGNSAPDKSGLPSDRFSAERTGGSVSTLTIQRTQQEDSAVYLCASSPRRGPGANVLTFGAGSRLTVL.

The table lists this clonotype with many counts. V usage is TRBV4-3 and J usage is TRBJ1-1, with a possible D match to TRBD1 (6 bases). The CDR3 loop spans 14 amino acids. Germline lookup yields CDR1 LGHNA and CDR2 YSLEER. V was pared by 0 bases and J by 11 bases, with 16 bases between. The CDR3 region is CASSQDHRAGEAFF. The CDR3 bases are TGCGCCAGCAGCCAAGACCACAGGGCGGGGGAGGCTTTCTTT.

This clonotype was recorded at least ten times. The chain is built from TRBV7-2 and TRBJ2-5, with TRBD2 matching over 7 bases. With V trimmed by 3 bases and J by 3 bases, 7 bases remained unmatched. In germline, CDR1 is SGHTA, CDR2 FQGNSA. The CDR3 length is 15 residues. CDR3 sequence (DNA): TGTGCCAGCAGCTTCAGTTGGCGGGGGAAAGAGACCCAGTACTTC. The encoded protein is CASSFSWRGKETQYF.

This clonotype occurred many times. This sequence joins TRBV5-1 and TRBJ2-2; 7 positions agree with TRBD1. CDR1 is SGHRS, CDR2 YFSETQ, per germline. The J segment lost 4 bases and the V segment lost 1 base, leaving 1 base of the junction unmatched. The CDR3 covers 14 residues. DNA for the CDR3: TGCGCCAGCAGCTTGACAGGGGTCACCGGGGAGCTGTTTTTT. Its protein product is CASSLTGVTGELFF. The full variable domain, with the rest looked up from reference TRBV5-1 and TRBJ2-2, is KAGVTQTPRYLIKTRGQQVTLSCSPISGHRSVSWYQQTPGQGLQFLFEYFSETQRNKGNFPGRFSGRQFSNSRSEMNVSTLELGDSALYLCASSLTGVTGELFFGEGSRLTVL.

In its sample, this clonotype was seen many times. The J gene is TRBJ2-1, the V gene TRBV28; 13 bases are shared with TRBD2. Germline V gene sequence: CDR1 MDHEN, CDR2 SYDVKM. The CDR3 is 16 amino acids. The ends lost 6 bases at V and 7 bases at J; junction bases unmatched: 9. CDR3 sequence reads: CASSLFTSGGANEQFF. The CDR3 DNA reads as TGTGCCAGCAGCCTTTTTACTAGCGGGGGGGCAAATGAGCAGTTCTTC. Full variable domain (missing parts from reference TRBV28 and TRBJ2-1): DVKVTQSSRYLVKRTGEKVFLECVQDMDHENMFWYRQDPGLGLRLIYFSYDVKMKEKGDIPEGYSVSREKKERFSLILESASTNQTSMYLCASSLFTSGGANEQFFGPGTRLTVL.

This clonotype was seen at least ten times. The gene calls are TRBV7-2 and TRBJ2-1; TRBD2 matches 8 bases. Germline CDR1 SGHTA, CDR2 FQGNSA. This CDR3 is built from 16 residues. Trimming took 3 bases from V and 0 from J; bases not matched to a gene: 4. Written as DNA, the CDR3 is TGTGCCAGCAGCTTCACTAGCGGCGTCTCCTACAATGAGCAGTTCTTC. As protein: CASSFTSGVSYNEQFF.

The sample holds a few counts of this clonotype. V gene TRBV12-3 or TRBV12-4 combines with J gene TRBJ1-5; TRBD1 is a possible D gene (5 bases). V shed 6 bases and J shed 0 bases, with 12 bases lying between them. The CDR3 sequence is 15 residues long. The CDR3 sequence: CASRRQGYSNQPQHF. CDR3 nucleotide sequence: TGTGCCAGCAGAAGGCAGGGTTATAGCAATCAGCCCCAGCATTTT.

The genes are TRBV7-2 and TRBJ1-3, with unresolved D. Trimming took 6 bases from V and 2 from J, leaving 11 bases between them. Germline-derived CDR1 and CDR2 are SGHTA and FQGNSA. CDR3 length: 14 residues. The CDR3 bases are TGTGCCAGCAGTCGCACGGTAGCTGGAAACACCATATATTTT. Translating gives CASSRTVAGNTIYF.

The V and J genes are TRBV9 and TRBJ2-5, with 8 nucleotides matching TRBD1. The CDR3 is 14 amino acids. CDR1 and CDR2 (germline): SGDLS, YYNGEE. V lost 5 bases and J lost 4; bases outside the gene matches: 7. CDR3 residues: CASSQQGASETQYF. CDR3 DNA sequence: TGTGCCAGCAGTCAGCAGGGGGCCTCAGAGACCCAGTACTTC.

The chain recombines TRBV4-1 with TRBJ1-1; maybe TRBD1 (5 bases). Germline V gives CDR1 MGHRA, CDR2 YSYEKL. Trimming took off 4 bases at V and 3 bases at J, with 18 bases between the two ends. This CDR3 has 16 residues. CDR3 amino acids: CASSPLVTGLHTEAFF. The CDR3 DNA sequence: TGCGCCAGCAGCCCGCTAGTCACAGGTTTGCACACTGAAGCTTTCTTT.

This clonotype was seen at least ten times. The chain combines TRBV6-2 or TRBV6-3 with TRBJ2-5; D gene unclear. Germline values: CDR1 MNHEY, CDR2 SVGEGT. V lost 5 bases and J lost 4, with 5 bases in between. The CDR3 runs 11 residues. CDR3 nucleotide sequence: TGTGCCAGCAGTAAGACAGAGACCCAGTACTTC. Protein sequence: CASSKTETQYF.

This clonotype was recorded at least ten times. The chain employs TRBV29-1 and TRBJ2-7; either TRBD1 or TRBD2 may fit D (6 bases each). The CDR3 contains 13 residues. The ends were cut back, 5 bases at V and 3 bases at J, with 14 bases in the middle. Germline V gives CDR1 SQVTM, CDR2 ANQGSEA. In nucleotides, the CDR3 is TGCAGCGTTCTTGGGGGGCCAAGCTACGAGCAGTACTTC. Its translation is CSVLGGPSYEQYF.

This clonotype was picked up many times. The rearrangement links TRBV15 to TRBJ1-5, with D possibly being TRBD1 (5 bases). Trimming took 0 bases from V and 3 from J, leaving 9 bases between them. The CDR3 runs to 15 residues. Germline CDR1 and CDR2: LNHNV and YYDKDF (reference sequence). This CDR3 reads CATSREWGSNQPQHF. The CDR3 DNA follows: TGTGCCACCAGCAGAGAGTGGGGGTCCAATCAGCCCCAGCATTTT.

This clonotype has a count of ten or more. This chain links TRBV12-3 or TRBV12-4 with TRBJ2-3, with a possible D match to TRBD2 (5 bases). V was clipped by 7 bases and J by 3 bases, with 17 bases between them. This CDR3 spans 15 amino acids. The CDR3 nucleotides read TGTGCCAGCACGCTAGGGCTAGCCAAGACAGATACGCAGTATTTT. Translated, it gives CASTLGLAKTDTQYF.

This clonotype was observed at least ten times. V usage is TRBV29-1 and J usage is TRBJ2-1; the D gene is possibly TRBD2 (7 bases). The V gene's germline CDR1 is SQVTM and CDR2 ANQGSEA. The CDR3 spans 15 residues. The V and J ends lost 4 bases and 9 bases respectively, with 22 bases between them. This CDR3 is CSVANPGGSEREQFF. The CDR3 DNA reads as TGCAGCGTTGCGAACCCGGGGGGCTCCGAGCGTGAGCAGTTCTTC.

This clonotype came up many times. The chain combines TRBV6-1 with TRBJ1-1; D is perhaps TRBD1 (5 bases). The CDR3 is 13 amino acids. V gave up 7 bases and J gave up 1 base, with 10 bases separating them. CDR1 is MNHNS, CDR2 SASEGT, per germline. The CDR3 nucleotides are TGTGCCAGCAAGCGGGACCCGAACACTGAAGCTTTCTTT. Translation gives CASKRDPNTEAFF.

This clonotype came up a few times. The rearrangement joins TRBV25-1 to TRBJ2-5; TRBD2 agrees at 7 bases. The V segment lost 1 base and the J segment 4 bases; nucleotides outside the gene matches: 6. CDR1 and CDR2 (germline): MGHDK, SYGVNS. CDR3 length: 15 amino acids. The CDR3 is CASSESPGGGETQYF. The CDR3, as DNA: TGTGCCAGCAGTGAATCTCCGGGGGGAGGAGAGACCCAGTACTTC. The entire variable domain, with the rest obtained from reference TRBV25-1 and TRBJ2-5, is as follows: EADIYQTPRYLVIGTGKKITLECSQTMGHDKMYWYQQDPGMELHLIHYSYGVNSTEKGDLSSESTVSRIRTEHFPLTLESARPSHTSQYLCASSESPGGGETQYFGPGTRLLVL.

CDR3 protein: CASSRSGTPTGGTDTQYF. CDR3 nucleotides: TGTGCCAGCAGTCGATCCGGGACTCCAACCGGCGGCACAGATACGCAGTATTTT. The chain combines TRBV9 with TRBJ2-3; weak D call: TRBD2 (6 bases). V lost 5 bases and J lost 1, with 23 bases in between. Germline V lookup: CDR1 SGDLS, CDR2 YYNGEE. This CDR3 spans 18 amino acids. Drawing the rest from reference TRBV9 and TRBJ2-3, the complete variable domain is DSGVTQTPKHLITATGQRVTLRCSPRSGDLSVYWYQQSLDQGLQFLIQYYNGEERAKGNILERFSAQQFPDLHSELNLSSLELGDSALYFCASSRSGTPTGGTDTQYFGPGTRLTVL.

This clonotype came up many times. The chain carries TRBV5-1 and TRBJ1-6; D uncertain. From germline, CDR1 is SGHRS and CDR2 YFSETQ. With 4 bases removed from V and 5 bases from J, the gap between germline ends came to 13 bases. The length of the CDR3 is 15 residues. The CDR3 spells CASSRDGPNNSPLHF. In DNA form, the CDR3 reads TGCGCCAGCAGCAGAGACGGACCGAATAATTCACCCCTCCACTTT. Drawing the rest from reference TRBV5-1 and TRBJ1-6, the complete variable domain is KAGVTQTPRYLIKTRGQQVTLSCSPISGHRSVSWYQQTPGQGLQFLFEYFSETQRNKGNFPGRFSGRQFSNSRSEMNVSTLELGDSALYLCASSRDGPNNSPLHFGNGTRLTVT.